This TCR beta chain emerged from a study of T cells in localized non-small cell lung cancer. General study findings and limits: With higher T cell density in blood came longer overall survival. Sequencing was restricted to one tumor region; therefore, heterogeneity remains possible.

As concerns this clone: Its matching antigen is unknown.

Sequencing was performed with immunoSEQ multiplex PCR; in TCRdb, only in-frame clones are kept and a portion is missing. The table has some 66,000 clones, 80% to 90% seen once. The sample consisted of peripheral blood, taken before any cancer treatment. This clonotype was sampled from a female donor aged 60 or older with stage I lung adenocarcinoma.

The CDR3 nucleotides are TGTGCCAGCAGTTGGGTAGCGGGAGAGGGCGGGGAGCTGTTTTTT. Residues: CASSWVAGEGGELFF. The genes are TRBV6-1 and TRBJ2-2; 9 nucleotides line up with TRBD2. Unmatched junction bases numbered 8, after V lost 5 bases and J lost 7 bases. The CDR3 covers 15 residues. CDR1 MNHNS and CDR2 SASEGT come from the germline V gene.